This TCR beta chain was sequenced in a study of cytomegalovirus exposure and HLA in healthy donors. CDR3 length: 15 amino acids. Germline loops: CDR1 SGDLS, CDR2 YYNGEE. With 3 bases removed from V and 3 bases from J, the gap between germline ends came to 15 bases. Each donor was nominally healthy when sampled (though unrecorded immune exposures were likely). The PCR used 60 Vbeta and 13 Jbeta primers. Sequencing used immunoSEQ multiplex PCR; TCRdb keeps in-frame clones, though not all of them. The sample comprises 45,000 or so clones, around two thirds of which are singletons, and roughly 3.3% rests with the top ten.

This receptor was identified in a young woman in good health and CMV-seronegative. The sample comprised PBMCs. The chain combines TRBV9 with TRBJ1-2, with a possible D match to TRBD1 (6 bases). The CDR3: CASSEGPGVYYGYTF. The DNA for the CDR3 is TGTGCCAGCAGCGAGGGGCCAGGGGTGTACTATGGCTACACCTTC.